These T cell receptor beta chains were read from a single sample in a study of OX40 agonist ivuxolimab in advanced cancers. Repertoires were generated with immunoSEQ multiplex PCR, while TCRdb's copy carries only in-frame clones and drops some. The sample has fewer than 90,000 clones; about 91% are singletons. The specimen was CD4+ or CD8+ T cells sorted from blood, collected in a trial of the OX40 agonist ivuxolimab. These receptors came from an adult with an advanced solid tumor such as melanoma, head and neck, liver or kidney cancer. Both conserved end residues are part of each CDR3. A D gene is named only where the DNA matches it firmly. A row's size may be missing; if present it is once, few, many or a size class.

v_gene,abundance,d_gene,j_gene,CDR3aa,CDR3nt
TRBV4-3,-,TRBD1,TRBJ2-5,CASSQARTGGTETQYF,TGCGCCAGCAGCCAAGCCAGGACAGGGGGCACGGAGACCCAGTACTTC
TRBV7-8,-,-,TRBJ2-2,CASSLWGVNTGELFF,TGTGCCAGCAGCTTATGGGGAGTGAACACCGGGGAGCTGTTTTTT
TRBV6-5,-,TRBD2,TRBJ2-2,CASSPRLAGSGELFF,TGTGCCAGCAGTCCTAGACTAGCGGGATCCGGGGAGCTGTTTTTT
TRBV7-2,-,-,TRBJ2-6,CASSLVFAGANVLTF,TGTGCCAGCAGCTTAGTTTTTGCGGGGGCCAACGTCCTGACTTTC
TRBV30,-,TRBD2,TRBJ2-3,CAWSNPGTSGRTDTQYF,TGTGCCTGGAGTAACCCCGGGACTAGCGGGAGAACAGATACGCAGTATTTT
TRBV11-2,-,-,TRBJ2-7,CASTQHVRSSEQYF,TGTGCCAGCACCCAGCACGTTCGGTCTTCGGAGCAGTACTTC
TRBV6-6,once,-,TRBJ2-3,CATNSETDTQYF,TGTGCCACCAATAGCGAAACAGATACGCAGTATTTT
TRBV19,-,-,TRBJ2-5,CASSMLVVGMKTQYF,TGTGCCAGTAGTATGTTGGTAGTGGGGATGAAGACCCAGTACTTC
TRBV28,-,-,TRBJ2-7,CASSTRGRDRSYEQYF,TGTGCCAGCAGCACACGGGGCCGGGACCGCTCCTACGAGCAGTACTTC
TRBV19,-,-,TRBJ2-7,CASSYRVEESYEQYF,TGTGCCAGTAGCTACAGGGTAGAGGAGTCCTACGAGCAGTACTTC
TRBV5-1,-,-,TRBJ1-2,CASSLDGTNYGYTF,TGCGCCAGCAGCTTGGACGGAACTAACTATGGCTACACCTTC
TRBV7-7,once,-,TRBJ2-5,CASSLTRQETQYF,TGTGCTAGCAGCTTGACCCGCCAAGAGACCCAGTACTTC
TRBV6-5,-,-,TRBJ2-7,CASSLNIGGWDEQYF,TGTGCCAGCAGTCTTAACATCGGCGGGTGGGACGAGCAGTACTTC
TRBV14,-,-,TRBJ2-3,CASSRLIDTDTQYF,TGTGCCAGCAGCCGTCTAATCGACACAGATACGCAGTATTTT
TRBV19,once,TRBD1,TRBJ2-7,CASSQQGASEQYF,TGTGCCAGTAGCCAACAGGGGGCGAGCGAGCAGTACTTC
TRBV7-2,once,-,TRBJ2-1,CASSLDSVYNEQFF,TGTGCCAGCAGCTTAGACAGCGTTTACAATGAGCAGTTCTTC
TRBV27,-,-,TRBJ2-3,CASTPALAGVDTDTQYF,TGTGCCAGCACACCAGCACTAGCCGGAGTCGACACAGATACGCAGTATTTT
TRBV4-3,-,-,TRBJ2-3,CASSPTGSSTDTQYF,TGCGCCAGCAGCCCAACGGGGTCGAGCACAGATACGCAGTATTTT
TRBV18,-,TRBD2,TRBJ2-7,CASSTILAGTAGEQYF,TGTGCCAGCTCAACAATATTAGCGGGAACGGCAGGCGAGCAGTACTTC
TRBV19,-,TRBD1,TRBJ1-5,CASSIGTVQPQHF,TGTGCCAGTAGTATCGGGACAGTTCAGCCCCAGCATTTT
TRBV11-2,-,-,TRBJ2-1,CASSLDGRPYNEQFF,TGTGCCAGCAGCTTAGATGGGCGGCCCTACAATGAGCAGTTCTTC
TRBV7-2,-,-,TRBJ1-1,CASSSPMRAGNTEAFF,TGTGCCAGCAGCTCCCCCATGAGGGCGGGGAACACTGAAGCTTTCTTT
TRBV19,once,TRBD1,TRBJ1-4,CASRLGQQRNEKLFF,TGTGCCAGTAGACTGGGACAGCAGAGAAATGAAAAACTGTTTTTT
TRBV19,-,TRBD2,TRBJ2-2,CASSMAGEFAGELFF,TGTGCCAGTAGTATGGCGGGAGAATTTGCCGGGGAGCTGTTTTTT
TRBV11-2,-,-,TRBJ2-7,CASSLGQGMYEQYF,TGTGCCAGCAGCTTAGGGCAGGGCATGTACGAGCAGTACTTC
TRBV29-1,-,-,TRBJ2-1,CSVEDWPNQINEQFF,TGCAGCGTTGAAGATTGGCCTAACCAAATCAATGAGCAGTTCTTC
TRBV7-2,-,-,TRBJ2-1,CASSLGRGRDEQFF,TGTGCCAGCAGCTTAGGAAGGGGCCGGGATGAGCAGTTCTTC
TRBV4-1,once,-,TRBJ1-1,CASSQERIAAEAFF,TGCGCCAGCAGCCAAGAACGGATTGCGGCTGAAGCTTTCTTT
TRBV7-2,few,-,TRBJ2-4,CASSLGGTGNIQYF,TGTGCCAGCAGCTTAGGAGGTACAGGGAACATTCAGTACTTC
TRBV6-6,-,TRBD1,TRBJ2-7,CASMGTGESYEQYF,TGTGCCAGCATGGGGACAGGCGAATCCTACGAGCAGTACTTC
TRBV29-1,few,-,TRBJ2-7,CSVEDQMDEQYF,TGCAGCGTTGAAGATCAGATGGACGAGCAGTACTTC
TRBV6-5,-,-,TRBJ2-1,CASRASVSSYNEQFF,TGTGCCAGCAGGGCTAGCGTGAGCTCCTACAATGAGCAGTTCTTC
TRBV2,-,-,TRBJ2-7,CASSYPRGTYEQYF,TGTGCCAGCAGTTACCCGAGGGGGACCTACGAGCAGTACTTC